This passage covers 13 T cell receptor beta chains from one sample sequenced in a study of control samples from healthy donors and cancer patients. Assay used: immunoSEQ multiplex PCR; TCRdb lists only in-frame clones, some missing. The sample lists around 94,000 clones, approximately 86% seen once, with over 1% in the top ten. Sample: blood. The receptor source for this set is a woman aged 45 to 65 in good health.

V gene TRBV23-1 combines with J gene TRBJ2-3; 8 bases fit TRBD1. TRBV23-1 is an ORF for which the function is uncertain. The V segment lost 1 base and the J segment 5 bases; nucleotides outside the gene matches: 23. This CDR3 contains 21 residues. The DNA of the CDR3 is TGCGCCAGCAGTCAATTCCGGGGTTTCGTGTGTCTCCAGGGGGCACAAGATACGCAGTATTTT. Its protein is CASSQFRGFVCLQGAQDTQYF.

This chain joins TRBV5-5 and TRBJ1-4; maybe TRBD1 (6 bases). This CDR3 has 15 amino acids. Per the germline V gene, CDR1 is SGHKS and CDR2 is YYEKEE (reference sequence). V was pared by 2 bases and J by 1 base, with 9 bases between. CDR3 sequence: CASSFGGGTNEKLFF. For the CDR3, the DNA is TGTGCCAGCAGCTTCGGGGGCGGAACTAATGAAAAACTGTTTTTT.

The rearrangement joins TRBV7-2 to TRBJ1-6; 7 bases fit TRBD1. From germline, CDR1 is SGHTA and CDR2 FQGNSA. J gave up 6 bases and V 1 base, and 6 bases lay outside the gene matches. This CDR3 is 16 amino acids long. This chain's CDR3 is CASSLGSGTVNSPLHF. For the CDR3, the DNA is TGTGCCAGCAGCTTAGGCTCCGGGACAGTTAATTCACCCCTCCACTTT.

The V gene is TRBV12-5, the J gene TRBJ1-1; D is perhaps TRBD1 (6 bases). CDR1 is LGHNT and CDR2 is FRNRAP in the germline V gene. The CDR3 is 14 residues long. Trimming shortened V by 3 bases and J by 7 bases, and 15 bases separated the two germline ends. DNA for the CDR3: TGTGCTAGTGGTTTAGCTCAGGGCAGGGGTGAAGCTTTCTTT. Its protein is CASGLAQGRGEAFF.

This CDR3 is CASEKGRSPLHF. In DNA, the CDR3 is TGTGCCAGCGAAAAGGGGCGTTCACCCCTCCACTTT. The genes are TRBV5-6 and TRBJ1-6; TRBD1 might be the D (5 bases). Germline values: CDR1 SGHDT, CDR2 YYEEEE. This CDR3 region has 12 residues. Trimming shortened V by 7 bases and J by 9 bases, and 11 bases separated the two germline ends. Variable domain in full (rest from reference TRBV5-6 and TRBJ1-6): DAGVTQSPTHLIKTRGQQVTLRCSPKSGHDTVSWYQQALGQGPQFIFQYYEEEERQRGNFPDRFSGHQFPNYSSELNVNALLLGDSALYLCASEKGRSPLHFGNGTRLTVT.

The rearrangement links TRBV6-6 to TRBJ2-7; perhaps TRBD2 as D (5 bases). Trimming stripped 6 bases from V and 5 bases from J, with 14 bases between. The CDR3 length is 13 residues. CDR1 and CDR2 (germline): MNHNY, SVGAGI (reference sequence). The CDR3 DNA sequence: TGTGCCAGCAGACGGGAACGATGGGACGAGCAGTACTTC. Translating gives CASRRERWDEQYF.

This clone turned up a few times. A read error may produce the germline difference seen at one junction end. CDR3 bases: TGTGCTAGCAGCTTAGCGCGGGGTCAGCCCCAGCATTTT. As protein: CASSLARGQPQHF. The V call is TRBV7-7, the J call TRBJ1-5; D is unclear. The germline V gene has CDR1 SSHAT and CDR2 FNYEAQ (reference sequence). This CDR3 spans 13 amino acids.

The chain is built from TRBV3-1 (or the pseudogene TRBV3-2) and TRBJ1-1; tentatively, D is TRBD1 (5 bases). Germline CDR1 is LGHDT and CDR2 is YNNKEL (reference sequence). The CDR3 totals 15 residues. Trimming stripped 4 bases from V and 0 bases from J, with 12 bases between. In nucleotides, the CDR3 is TGTGCCAGCAGCCCCCAGCGGGGGGTGAACACTGAAGCTTTCTTT. Amino acids: CASSPQRGVNTEAFF.

This rearrangement joins TRBV18 to TRBJ1-4; no clear D. V lost 3 bases and J 7 bases, leaving 12 bases between the germline ends. CDR3 length: 14 amino acids. CDR1 and CDR2 from the germline V gene are KGHSH and LQKENI. The CDR3 DNA reads as TGTGCCAGCTCACCCGATCGCGATTCTGAAAAACTGTTTTTT. Its translation: CASSPDRDSEKLFF.

This sequence joins TRBV19 and TRBJ2-1, with 8 bases that match TRBD2. The CDR3 is made up of 13 amino acids. J lost 6 bases, V lost 5 bases, and 3 bases had no gene match. The V gene's germline CDR1 is LNHDA and CDR2 SQIVND (reference sequence). CDR3 sequence reads: CASSATSANEQFF. The CDR3 bases are TGTGCCAGTAGTGCGACTAGCGCCAATGAGCAGTTCTTC.

The rearrangement links TRBV14 to TRBJ1-5; D not certain. The CDR3 loop spans 13 amino acids. CDR1 and CDR2 (germline): SGHDN, FVKESK. With 1 base removed from V and 7 bases from J, the gap between germline ends came to 8 bases. CDR3 in DNA: TGTGCCAGCAGCCAAGGCCCCCGCCAGCCCCAGCATTTT. Translated: CASSQGPRQPQHF.

This CDR3 reads CASSQGAHYGYTF. The CDR3, as DNA: TGTGCCAGCAGTCAAGGGGCGCACTATGGCTACACCTTC. This chain links TRBV28 with TRBJ1-2, with a weak D call TRBD1 (5 bases). This CDR3 contains 13 residues. Trimming shortened V by 5 bases and J by 3 bases, and 10 bases separated the two germline ends. The germline V gene has CDR1 MDHEN and CDR2 SYDVKM.

The rearrangement uses TRBV7-9 and TRBJ1-2; 7 positions match TRBD1. CDR3 length: 15 residues. With 4 bases clipped from V and 3 bases from J, the junction kept 8 bases outside the gene matches. Germline values: CDR1 SEHNR, CDR2 FQNEAQ (reference sequence). The CDR3: CASSSGATGDYGYTF. The CDR3 DNA sequence: TGTGCCAGCAGCTCAGGTGCTACAGGGGACTATGGCTACACCTTC.